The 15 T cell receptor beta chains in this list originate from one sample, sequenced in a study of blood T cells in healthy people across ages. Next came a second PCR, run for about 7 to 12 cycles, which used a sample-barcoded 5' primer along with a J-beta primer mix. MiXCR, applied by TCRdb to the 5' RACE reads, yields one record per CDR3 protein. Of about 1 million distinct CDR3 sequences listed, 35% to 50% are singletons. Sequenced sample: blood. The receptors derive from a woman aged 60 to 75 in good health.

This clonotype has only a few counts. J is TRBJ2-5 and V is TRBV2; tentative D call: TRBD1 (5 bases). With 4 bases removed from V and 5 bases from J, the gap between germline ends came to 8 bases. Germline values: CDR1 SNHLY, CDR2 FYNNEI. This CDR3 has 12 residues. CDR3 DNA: TGTGCCAGCAGTGCAGGGTACGAGACCCAGTACTTC. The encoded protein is CASSAGYETQYF.

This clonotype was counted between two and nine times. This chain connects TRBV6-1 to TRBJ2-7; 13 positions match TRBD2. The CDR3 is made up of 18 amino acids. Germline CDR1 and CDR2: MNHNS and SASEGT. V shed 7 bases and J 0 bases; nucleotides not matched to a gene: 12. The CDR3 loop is CASKRTSGSASFSYEQYF. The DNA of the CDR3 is TGTGCCAGCAAACGGACTAGCGGGAGTGCCAGCTTCTCCTACGAGCAGTACTTC.

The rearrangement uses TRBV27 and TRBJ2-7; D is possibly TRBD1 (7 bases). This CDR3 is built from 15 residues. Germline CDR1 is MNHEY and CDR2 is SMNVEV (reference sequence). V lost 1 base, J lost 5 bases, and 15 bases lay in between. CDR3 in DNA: TGTGCCAGCAGTTTATATTCGGGCAGGGGGGACGAGCAGTACTTC. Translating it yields CASSLYSGRGDEQYF.

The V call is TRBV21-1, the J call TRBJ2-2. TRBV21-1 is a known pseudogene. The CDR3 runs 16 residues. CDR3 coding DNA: TGTGCCAGCAGCGCTCTGACTTATCGAGGCACCGGGGAGCTGTTTTTT. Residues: CASSALTYRGTGELFF.

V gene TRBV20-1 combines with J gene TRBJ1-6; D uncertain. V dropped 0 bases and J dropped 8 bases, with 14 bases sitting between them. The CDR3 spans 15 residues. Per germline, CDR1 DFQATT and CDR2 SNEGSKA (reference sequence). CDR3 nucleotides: TGCAGTGCTAGAGATTTTGGGTTGGTCGATTCACCCCTCCACTTT. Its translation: CSARDFGLVDSPLHF.

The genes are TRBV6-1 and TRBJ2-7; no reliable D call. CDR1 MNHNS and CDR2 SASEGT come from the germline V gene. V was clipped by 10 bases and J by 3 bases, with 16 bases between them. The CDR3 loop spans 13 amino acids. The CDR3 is CATQPRISYEQYF. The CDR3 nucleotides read TGTGCCACACAACCTCGAATCAGCTACGAGCAGTACTTC.

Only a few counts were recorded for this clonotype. The CDR3: CASSSAGQGTYEQYF. The CDR3 DNA reads as TGTGCCAGCAGCTCGGCCGGACAGGGTACCTACGAGCAGTACTTC. V gene TRBV5-6 combines with J gene TRBJ2-7, with 8 nucleotides matching TRBD1. Germline loops: CDR1 SGHDT, CDR2 YYEEEE. The ends lost 3 bases at V and 2 bases at J; junction bases unmatched: 7. CDR3 length: 15 residues. Together with reference TRBV5-6 and TRBJ2-7, the CDR3 gives the full variable domain: DAGVTQSPTHLIKTRGQQVTLRCSPKSGHDTVSWYQQALGQGPQFIFQYYEEEERQRGNFPDRFSGHQFPNYSSELNVNALLLGDSALYLCASSSAGQGTYEQYFGPGTRLTVT.

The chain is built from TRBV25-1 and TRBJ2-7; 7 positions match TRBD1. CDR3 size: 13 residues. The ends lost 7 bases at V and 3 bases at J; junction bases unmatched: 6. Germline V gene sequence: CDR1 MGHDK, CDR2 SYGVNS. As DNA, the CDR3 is TGTGCCAGCAATCCGACAGGGATCTACGAGCAGTACTTC. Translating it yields CASNPTGIYEQYF.

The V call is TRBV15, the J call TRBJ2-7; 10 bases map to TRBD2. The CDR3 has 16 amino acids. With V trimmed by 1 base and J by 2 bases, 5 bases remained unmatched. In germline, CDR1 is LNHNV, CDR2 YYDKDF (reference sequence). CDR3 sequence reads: CATSRVMTSGPYEQYF. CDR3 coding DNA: TGTGCCACCAGCAGAGTTATGACTAGCGGGCCCTACGAGCAGTACTTC.

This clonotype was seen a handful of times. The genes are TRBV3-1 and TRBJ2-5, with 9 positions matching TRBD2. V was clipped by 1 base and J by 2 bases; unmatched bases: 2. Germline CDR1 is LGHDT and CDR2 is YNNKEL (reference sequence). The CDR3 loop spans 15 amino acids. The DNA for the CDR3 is TGTGCCAGCAGCCAAGGACTAGCGGAGCAAGAGACCCAGTACTTC. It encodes CASSQGLAEQETQYF.

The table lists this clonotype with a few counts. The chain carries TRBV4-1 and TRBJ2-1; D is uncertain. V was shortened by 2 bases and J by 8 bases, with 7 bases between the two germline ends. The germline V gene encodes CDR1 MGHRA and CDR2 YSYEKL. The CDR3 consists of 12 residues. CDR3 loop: CASSQIYHEQFF. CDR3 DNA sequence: TGCGCCAGCAGCCAAATTTACCATGAGCAGTTCTTC.

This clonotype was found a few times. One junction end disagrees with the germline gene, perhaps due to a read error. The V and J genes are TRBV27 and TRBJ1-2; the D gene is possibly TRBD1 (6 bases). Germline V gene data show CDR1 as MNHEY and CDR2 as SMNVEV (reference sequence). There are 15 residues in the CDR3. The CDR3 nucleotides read TGCGCCAGCAGTTCCCGACAGGAGACTAACTATGGCTACACCTTC. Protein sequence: CASSSRQETNYGYTF.

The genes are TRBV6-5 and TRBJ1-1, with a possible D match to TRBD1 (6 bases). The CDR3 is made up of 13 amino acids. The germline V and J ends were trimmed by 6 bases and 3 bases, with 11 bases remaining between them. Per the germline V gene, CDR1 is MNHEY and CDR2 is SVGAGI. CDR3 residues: CASRKQGHTEAFF. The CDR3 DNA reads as TGTGCCAGCAGGAAACAGGGACACACTGAAGCTTTCTTT.

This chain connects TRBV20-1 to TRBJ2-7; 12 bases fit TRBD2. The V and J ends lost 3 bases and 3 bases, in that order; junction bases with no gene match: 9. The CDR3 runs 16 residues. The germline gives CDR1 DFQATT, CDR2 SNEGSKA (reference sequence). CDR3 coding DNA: TGCAGTGCTAGCCCCCGGTGGACTAGCGGGATCTACGAGCAGTACTTC. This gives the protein CSASPRWTSGIYEQYF.

DNA for the CDR3: TGCGCCAGCAGCCCAGGGAATTCTTGGTATGGCTACACCTTC. Translation gives CASSPGNSWYGYTF. This sequence joins TRBV10-1 and TRBJ1-2; possible D gene TRBD1, 5 bases. Trimming took off 6 bases at V and 5 bases at J, with 16 bases between the two ends. CDR3 length: 14 residues. From germline, CDR1 is WNHNN and CDR2 SYGVQD (reference sequence).